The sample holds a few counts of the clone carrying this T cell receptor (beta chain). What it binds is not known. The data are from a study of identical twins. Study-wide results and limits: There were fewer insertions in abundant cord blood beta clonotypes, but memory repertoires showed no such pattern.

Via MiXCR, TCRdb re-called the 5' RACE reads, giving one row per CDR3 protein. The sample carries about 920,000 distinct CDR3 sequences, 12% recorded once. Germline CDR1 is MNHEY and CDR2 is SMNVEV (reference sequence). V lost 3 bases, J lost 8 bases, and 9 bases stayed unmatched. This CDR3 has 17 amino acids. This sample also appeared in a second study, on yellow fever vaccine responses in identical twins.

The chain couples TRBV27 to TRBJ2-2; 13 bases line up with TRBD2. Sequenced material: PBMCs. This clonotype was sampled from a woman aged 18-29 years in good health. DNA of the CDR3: TGTGCCAGCAGTTTCGCCGGACTAGCGGGGGTAGTGGGGGAGCTGTTTTTT. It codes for CASSFAGLAGVVGELFF.